A single sample is the source of the 2 T cell receptor beta chains below, sequenced in a study of T-cell reconstitution after alpha-beta-depleted transplantation in children. A library of TCRbeta sequences, prepared with unique molecular identifiers, was generated. TCRdb ran MiXCR on the PCR reads and lists one entry per CDR3 protein. The sample contains 450,000 to 500,000 distinct CDR3 sequences, around 12% of which appear only once. The material sequenced was PBMCs from the stem cell graft donor, taken from the stem cell graft. Receptor source: a human donor who donated a stem cell graft to a child with combined immunodeficiency.

The gene calls are TRBV4-3 and TRBJ2-5; D is unresolved. This CDR3 has 13 residues. The V end was cut by 2 bases, the J end by 8 bases, with 12 bases between. Germline V gene lookup returns CDR1 LGHNA and CDR2 YSLEER. This CDR3 is CASSQRPGFTQYF. CDR3 nucleotide sequence: TGCGCCAGCAGCCAAAGGCCAGGCTTTACCCAGTACTTC.

Of note for this clonotype: A read error is possible here, since a much larger clone lies one base away. The rearrangement uses TRBV20-1 and TRBJ2-3, with a possible D match to TRBD1 (6 bases). CDR1 DFQATT and CDR2 SNEGSKA come from the germline V gene (reference sequence). The CDR3 extends over 15 amino acids. The CDR3 bases are TGCAGTGCTAGAAACAACAGGGACGGCACAGGTACGCAGTATTTT. Its protein is CSARNNRDGTGTQYF.